Below are 20 T cell receptor beta chains sequenced from a single sample in a study of T cells in Graves' hyperthyroidism and ophthalmopathy. Using RNA transcripts as the source, TCR beta CDR3 regions were amplified. TCR CDR3 underwent first-round RT-PCR with the HTBI primer set. TCRdb reprocessed the multiplex PCR reads with MiXCR, giving one entry per CDR3 protein. The table records 370,000 or so distinct CDR3 sequences, 20% to 25% of them present only once. Specimen: blood. The origin of the receptors is a man in his fifties or sixties with Graves' hyperthyroidism.

The J gene is TRBJ2-1, the V gene TRBV6-6; D is undetermined. Germline V lookup: CDR1 MNHNY, CDR2 SVGAGI (reference sequence). V was cut by 2 bases and J by 0 bases, with 14 bases left in between. CDR3 size: 17 residues. CDR3 DNA: TGTGCCAGCAGTTACGGGATAGGACGCGGCTCCTACAATGAGCAGTTCTTC. Translated: CASSYGIGRGSYNEQFF.

The V and J genes are TRBV9 and TRBJ2-7; a possible D gene is TRBD2 (7 bases). V gave up 3 bases and J gave up 5 bases, with 18 bases separating them. Germline V gives CDR1 SGDLS, CDR2 YYNGEE. CDR3 length equals 15 residues. The CDR3 bases are TGTGCCAGCAGCGCAGGGGCTAGCGGTCTCCACGAGCAGTACTTC. Translating gives CASSAGASGLHEQYF.

This rearrangement joins TRBV18 to TRBJ1-1, with TRBD1 as a possible D gene (5 bases). The germline V gene has CDR1 KGHSH and CDR2 LQKENI. Trimming removed 0 bases from V and 5 bases from J, with 10 bases in between. The CDR3 consists of 14 residues. For the CDR3, the DNA is TGTGCCAGCTCACCACCCCAGGGAGAAACTGAAGCTTTCTTT. This gives the protein CASSPPQGETEAFF.

The V gene is TRBV19, the J gene TRBJ1-4; 7 bases agree with TRBD1. V was clipped by 3 bases and J by 7 bases; unmatched bases: 5. The germline V gene encodes CDR1 LNHDA and CDR2 SQIVND (reference sequence). CDR3 size: 14 residues. The CDR3 DNA reads TGTGCCAGTAGTATGGGAAGGGGGCTTGAAAAACTGTTTTTT. This sequence encodes CASSMGRGLEKLFF.

The chain is built from TRBV27 and TRBJ2-5, with D uncertain. The germline V gene encodes CDR1 MNHEY and CDR2 SMNVEV (reference sequence). This CDR3 region has 17 residues. V dropped 0 bases and J dropped 2 bases, with 16 bases sitting between them. This CDR3 is CASSLSLGQALQETQYF. The CDR3 DNA sequence: TGTGCCAGCAGTTTATCTCTCGGCCAGGCATTACAAGAGACCCAGTACTTC.

The CDR3 bases are TGTGCCAGCACTACGACGGCGACGGGGGAGCTGTTTTTT. The encoded protein is CASTTTATGELFF. J is TRBJ2-2 and V is TRBV28, with D uncertain. V lost 7 bases, J lost 8 bases, and 14 bases lay in between. This CDR3 has 13 amino acids. Germline V gene data show CDR1 as MDHEN and CDR2 as SYDVKM.

The V gene is TRBV13, the J gene TRBJ2-2; 14 nucleotides match TRBD2. V was clipped by 4 bases and J by 4 bases; unmatched bases: 8. CDR1 is PRHDT and CDR2 is FYEKMQ in the germline V gene (reference sequence). The CDR3 is made up of 18 amino acids. The CDR3 DNA is TGTGCCAGCAGCTCGAGACTAGCGGGAGGGCTGGTCACCGGGGAGCTGTTTTTT. Protein sequence: CASSSRLAGGLVTGELFF.

This clonotype occurred many times. The chain uses TRBV28 and TRBJ2-5, with D possibly being TRBD1 or TRBD2 (5 bases each). Germline assignment: CDR1 MDHEN and CDR2 SYDVKM. V lost 7 bases to trimming and J lost 5 bases, with 17 bases between them. This CDR3 contains 14 residues. In nucleotides, the CDR3 is TGTGCCAGCACCCTGGGACGGAGAGTGGAGACCCAGTACTTC. Protein sequence: CASTLGRRVETQYF. The complete variable domain, with remaining parts taken from reference TRBV28 and TRBJ2-5, reads DVKVTQSSRYLVKRTGEKVFLECVQDMDHENMFWYRQDPGLGLRLIYFSYDVKMKEKGDIPEGYSVSREKKERFSLILESASTNQTSMYLCASTLGRRVETQYFGPGTRLLVL.

This clonotype was detected only a few times. The CDR3 here is CASKVDQGPTGEQYF. CDR3 DNA sequence: TGTGCCAGCAAGGTCGATCAAGGCCCTACGGGCGAGCAGTACTTC. The chain combines TRBV6-1 with TRBJ2-7, with D hard to call. CDR1 and CDR2 (germline): MNHNS, SASEGT. The CDR3 is 15 amino acids. V dropped 7 bases and J dropped 6 bases, with 22 bases sitting between them.

This clonotype has just a few counts. The V and J genes are TRBV20-1 and TRBJ2-7; D gene ambiguous. The germline V gene encodes CDR1 DFQATT and CDR2 SNEGSKA (reference sequence). V dropped 3 bases and J dropped 3 bases, with 15 bases sitting between them. This CDR3 region has 14 residues. As DNA, the CDR3 is TGCAGTGCTAGCGCCCGGACGGAACTCTACGAGCAGTACTTC. Translating gives CSASARTELYEQYF.

The chain uses TRBV20-1 and TRBJ2-7; TRBD1 aligns across 7 bases. The germline V gene encodes CDR1 DFQATT and CDR2 SNEGSKA (reference sequence). The CDR3 extends over 13 amino acids. The J segment lost 3 bases and the V segment lost 3 bases, leaving 5 bases of the junction unmatched. The CDR3 here is CSARRGQSYEQYF. The CDR3 region has the DNA TGCAGTGCTAGGAGGGGACAGAGCTACGAGCAGTACTTC.

The chain links TRBV10-3 to TRBJ2-7; D is unresolved. The germline V gene encodes CDR1 ENHRY and CDR2 SYGVKD. The CDR3 covers 12 residues. The V end was cut by 0 bases, the J end by 4 bases, with 4 bases between. The CDR3, as DNA: TGTGCCATCAGTGAGTCCGGGTACGAGCAGTACTTC. This translates into CAISESGYEQYF.

This clonotype turned up a few times. The CDR3, as DNA: TGCAGTGCTAGTGCTAGCGGGAGTATAGATACGCAGTATTTT. Translated, it gives CSASASGSIDTQYF. J is TRBJ2-3 and V is TRBV20-1, with 10 positions matching TRBD2. Trimming took 3 bases from V and 5 from J; bases not matched to a gene: 5. The germline V gene encodes CDR1 DFQATT and CDR2 SNEGSKA (reference sequence). The CDR3 runs 14 residues.

Remarks on this clonotype: Since a much larger clone is just one base distant, this may be a read error. The chain carries TRBV6-2 or TRBV6-3 and TRBJ1-6; 9 bases match TRBD1. Germline lookup yields CDR1 MNHEY and CDR2 SVGEGT. V gave up 5 bases and J gave up 9 bases; unmatched junction bases: 8. The CDR3 spans 15 residues. Here the CDR3 DNA reads TGTGCCAGCAGTGCGTCCGGGACAGGGAGTTCACCCCTCCACTTT. Translation gives CASSASGTGSSPLHF.

This clonotype was observed many times. V and J are TRBV28 and TRBJ2-5; either TRBD1 or TRBD2 may supply D (5 bases each). CDR1 and CDR2 from the germline V gene are MDHEN and SYDVKM. The CDR3 is 13 amino acids. The CDR3 region is CATRGASTETQYF. In DNA form, the CDR3 reads TGTGCAACTAGGGGAGCGTCGACGGAGACCCAGTACTTC.

This clonotype has only a few counts. The V call is TRBV12-3 or TRBV12-4, the J call TRBJ1-5; D gene ambiguous. This CDR3 has 14 amino acids. Trimming shortened V by 6 bases and J by 2 bases, and 11 bases separated the two germline ends. The CDR3 bases are TGTGCCAGCAGGATATCTCAGCGCAATCAGCCCCAGCATTTT. This codes for CASRISQRNQPQHF.

J is TRBJ1-5 and V is TRBV20-1; no reliable D call. The germline V gene has CDR1 DFQATT and CDR2 SNEGSKA (reference sequence). V was cut by 3 bases and J by 2 bases, with 11 bases left in between. The CDR3 has 14 amino acids. CDR3 in DNA: TGCAGTGCTAGCCTAGGGTGGGGCAATCAGCCCCAGCATTTT. Its translation: CSASLGWGNQPQHF.

The chain combines TRBV7-6 with TRBJ2-2, with D tentatively TRBD2 (6 bases). The germline V and J ends were trimmed by 2 bases and 1 base, with 8 bases remaining between them. Looked up from germline, CDR1 is SGHVS and CDR2 is FNYEAQ. This CDR3 has 15 residues. Here the CDR3 reads CASSLRAGNTGELFF. The CDR3 bases are TGTGCCAGCAGCTTAAGAGCGGGGAACACCGGGGAGCTGTTTTTT.

The gene calls are TRBV12-3 or TRBV12-4 and TRBJ2-1; 7 bases match TRBD2. CDR3 length equals 18 residues. Losses at the gene ends were 1 base for V and 5 bases for J; bases not matched to a gene: 14. The CDR3 sequence is CASSLVREAPFGDNEQFF. CDR3 bases: TGTGCCAGCAGTTTAGTTCGGGAGGCCCCCTTTGGGGACAATGAGCAGTTCTTC.

The chain joins TRBV20-1 to TRBJ2-4; no clear D gene. The CDR3 has 14 residues. Germline-derived CDR1 and CDR2 are DFQATT and SNEGSKA (reference sequence). Between the trimmed V and J ends, which lost 0 bases and 0 bases, there was a span of 6 bases. DNA of the CDR3: TGCAGTGCTAGAGACAGCCAAGCCAAAAACATTCAGTACTTC. Protein: CSARDSQAKNIQYF.